This TCR beta chain is from a study of shared clonotypes between healthy human individuals. Study-level background: There were three CD4 naive, three CD4 memory, two CD8 naive and one CD8 memory plates per donor. The study's findings and limits: What naive subsets generally showed was a larger estimated richness than memory subsets showed.

Original data processing: Junction-only immunoSEQ sequences carried no quality scores, so filtering differed. Some clones are missing from TCRdb's copy, which holds only in-frame ones; the method was immunoSEQ multiplex PCR. That table furnishes V, J and clone size, whereas the DNA furnished D and trimming. The sample gives 1 million to 1.3 million clones, around 82% of which show up once; roughly 0.55% is in the top ten. Trimming cost V 5 bases and J 0 bases, with 11 bases left between them. The CDR3 contains 16 residues. Germline assignment: CDR1 LNHDA and CDR2 SQIVND (reference sequence). A note on this clone: Antigen unknown.

The specimen sequenced was memory CD4+ T cells from PBMCs. Subset in this sample: CD45RA-negative fraction. The chain employs TRBV19 and TRBJ2-6; D may be TRBD2 (7 bases). The source of this sequence is a man in his late teens or twenties in good health. Some clones in this sample may be carry-over from other donors' samples. CDR3 sequence reads: CASSRGDNSGANVLTF. The CDR3, as DNA: TGTGCCAGTAGTCGGGGGGACAACTCTGGGGCCAACGTCCTGACTTTC.